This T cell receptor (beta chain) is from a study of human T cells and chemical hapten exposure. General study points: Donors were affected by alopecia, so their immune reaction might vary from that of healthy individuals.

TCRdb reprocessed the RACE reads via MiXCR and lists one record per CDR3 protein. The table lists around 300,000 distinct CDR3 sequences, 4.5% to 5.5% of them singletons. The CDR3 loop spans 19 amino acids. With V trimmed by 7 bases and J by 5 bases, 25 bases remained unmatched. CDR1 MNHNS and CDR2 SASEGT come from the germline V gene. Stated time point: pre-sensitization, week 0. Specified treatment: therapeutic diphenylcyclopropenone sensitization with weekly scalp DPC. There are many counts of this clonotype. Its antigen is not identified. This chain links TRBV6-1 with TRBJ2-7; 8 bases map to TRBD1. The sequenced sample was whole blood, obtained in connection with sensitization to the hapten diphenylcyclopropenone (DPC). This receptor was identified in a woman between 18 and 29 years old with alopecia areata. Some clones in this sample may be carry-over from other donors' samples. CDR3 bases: TGTGCCAGCACCCTAAGGCCGGGACAGGTCTCCGCGGGCAAGGACGAGCAGTACTTC. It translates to CASTLRPGQVSAGKDEQYF.